Below are 28 T cell receptor beta chains sequenced from a single sample in a study of T cell clonotyping in hematopoietic cell transplantation. Clones were sequenced by immunoSEQ multiplex PCR, and TCRdb holds only the in-frame ones, with some missing. The table has about 5,900 clones, roughly 91% seen once; the top ten hold about 41%. The specimen comprised peripheral blood mononuclear cells, sampled 100 days after allogeneic stem cell transplant. Source of these receptors: a female patient in her fifties who had an allogeneic stem cell transplant from a related donor, so the T cells may come from the graft donor. Some clones in this sample may be carry-over from other donors' samples.

The chain carries TRBV9 and TRBJ1-1, with TRBD1 identical over 9 bases. V shed 3 bases, J shed 1 base, and the junction held 4 bases outside the gene matches. This CDR3 comprises 15 residues. Per the germline V gene, CDR1 is SGDLS and CDR2 is YYNGEE. CDR3 sequence (DNA): TGTGCCAGCAGCGCTAGGGGACAGGGGAACACTGAAGCTTTCTTT. Translation: CASSARGQGNTEAFF.

The chain couples TRBV10-1 to TRBJ2-7, with unresolved D. Germline V gene data show CDR1 as WNHNN and CDR2 as SYGVQD (reference sequence). V was cut by 0 bases and J by 0 bases, with 9 bases left in between. CDR3 length: 15 amino acids. CDR3 sequence (DNA): TGCGCCAGCAGTGAGTCCGGCAGCTTCTCCTACGAGCAGTACTTC. This gives the protein CASSESGSFSYEQYF.

The chain combines TRBV19 with TRBJ1-5; tentative D call: TRBD1 (5 bases). CDR1 LNHDA and CDR2 SQIVND come from the germline V gene (reference sequence). V lost 5 bases and J 1 base, leaving 6 bases between the germline ends. This CDR3 is built from 13 residues. CDR3 region: CASSSGSNQPQHF. CDR3 in DNA: TGTGCCAGTAGTTCAGGGAGCAATCAGCCCCAGCATTTT.

The chain carries TRBV5-4 and TRBJ1-2; a weak D match, TRBD1 (6 bases). CDR3 length equals 15 residues. CDR1 SGHNT and CDR2 YYREEE come from the germline V gene (reference sequence). The ends were cut back, 4 bases at V and 4 bases at J, with 17 bases in the middle. In DNA, the CDR3 is TGTGCCAGCAGCCCACCCCGGGGGCGGGGCTATGGCTACACCTTC. This gives the protein CASSPPRGRGYGYTF.

The rearrangement uses TRBV28 and TRBJ2-2; D is unclear. V lost 3 bases and J 1 base, leaving 9 bases between the germline ends. The CDR3 loop spans 15 amino acids. The V gene's germline CDR1 is MDHEN and CDR2 SYDVKM. The CDR3 reads CASSFVSRNTGELFF. The CDR3 DNA is TGTGCCAGCAGTTTCGTTTCTAGGAACACCGGGGAGCTGTTTTTT.

The chain employs TRBV10-3 and TRBJ1-5; D is ambiguous. This CDR3 has 14 amino acids. The ends were cut back, 6 bases at V and 3 bases at J, with 12 bases in the middle. CDR1 ENHRY and CDR2 SYGVKD come from the germline V gene. The CDR3 region is CAISPDGDNQPQHF. CDR3 DNA sequence: TGTGCCATCAGCCCGGACGGCGACAATCAGCCCCAGCATTTT.

The V call is TRBV30, the J call TRBJ1-6; D is unclear. This CDR3 contains 12 residues. Germline V gene sequence: CDR1 GTSNPN, CDR2 SVGIG (reference sequence). V lost 6 bases, J lost 9 bases, and 12 bases lay in between. The CDR3 loop reads CACPGPISPLHF. The CDR3 nucleotides are TGTGCCTGCCCAGGTCCAATTTCACCCCTCCACTTT.

The chain links TRBV19 to TRBJ1-1; unclear D gene. Germline V gene lookup returns CDR1 LNHDA and CDR2 SQIVND (reference sequence). V lost 5 bases and J 1 base, leaving 14 bases between the germline ends. This CDR3 has 15 amino acids. Written as DNA, the CDR3 is TGTGCCAGTAGTGCTAAAAGGACGGGGAACACTGAAGCTTTCTTT. This encodes CASSAKRTGNTEAFF.

The gene calls are TRBV28 and TRBJ1-1; 8 bases agree with TRBD1. V shed 4 bases, J shed 4 bases, and the junction held 11 bases outside the gene matches. The CDR3 has 16 residues. Germline V gives CDR1 MDHEN, CDR2 SYDVKM. CDR3 amino acids: CASSSLMTGEGTEAFF. The CDR3 region has the DNA TGTGCCAGCAGTTCCCTTATGACAGGGGAGGGCACTGAAGCTTTCTTT.

The genes are TRBV6-5 and TRBJ2-2; a weak D match, TRBD2 (6 bases). This CDR3 spans 14 amino acids. Trimming took off 6 bases at V and 6 bases at J, with 14 bases between the two ends. CDR1 and CDR2 (germline): MNHEY, SVGAGI. CDR3 region: CASRGGIYAGELFF. The CDR3 DNA reads TGTGCCAGCAGGGGGGGTATTTACGCCGGGGAGCTGTTTTTT.

CDR3 sequence (DNA): TGTGCCAGCAGCCAACATACAGGTGCCCTTAATGAAAAACTGTTTTTT. Protein product: CASSQHTGALNEKLFF. The chain has TRBV9 and TRBJ1-4; a possible D gene is TRBD1 (5 bases). CDR3 length: 16 amino acids. Germline CDR1 SGDLS, CDR2 YYNGEE. Trimming left V 4 bases short and J 4 bases short, with 17 bases between.

The chain combines TRBV28 with TRBJ1-3; D remains ambiguous. The CDR3 is 14 residues long. Germline CDR1 and CDR2: MDHEN and SYDVKM. Trimming removed 4 bases from V and 6 bases from J, with 13 bases in between. The CDR3, as DNA: TGTGCCAGCAGTTCAGTTGGACTGACAAACACCATATATTTT. As protein: CASSSVGLTNTIYF.

The chain recombines TRBV7-3 with TRBJ1-2; possible D gene TRBD1, 6 bases. The germline V gene has CDR1 SGHTA and CDR2 FQGTGA. The CDR3 covers 15 residues. The V end was cut by 2 bases, the J end by 8 bases, with 18 bases between. The CDR3 is CASSLDGGGLEGYTF. DNA of the CDR3: TGTGCCAGCAGCTTAGATGGAGGGGGGCTTGAAGGCTACACCTTC.

The rearrangement uses TRBV27 and TRBJ2-3; TRBD2 matches 8 bases. V lost 0 bases, J lost 4 bases, and 9 bases stayed unmatched. The germline CDR1 and CDR2 sequences are MNHEY and SMNVEV (reference sequence). The CDR3 runs to 17 residues. DNA of the CDR3: TGTGCCAGCAGTTTATCAGGGGGGACTAGTATCTCAGATACGCAGTATTTT. As protein: CASSLSGGTSISDTQYF.

The CDR3 protein is CASSFRGQGAAYEQYF. The CDR3 nucleotides are TGTGCCAGCAGCTTCCGGGGACAGGGGGCCGCCTACGAGCAGTACTTC. The chain has TRBV7-9 and TRBJ2-7, with TRBD1 identical over 12 bases. V was pared by 3 bases and J by 2 bases, with 5 bases of the junction left unmatched. From germline, CDR1 is SEHNR and CDR2 FQNEAQ (reference sequence). The CDR3 sequence is 16 residues long. The full variable domain, completed using reference TRBV7-9 and TRBJ2-7, is DTGVSQNPRHKITKRGQNVTFRCDPISEHNRLYWYRQTLGQGPEFLTYFQNEAQLEKSRLLSDRFSAERPKGSFSTLEIQRTEQGDSAMYLCASSFRGQGAAYEQYFGPGTRLTVT.

The V call is TRBV9, the J call TRBJ2-1; no firm D call. Trimming shortened V by 3 bases and J by 9 bases, and 19 bases separated the two germline ends. CDR3 length equals 15 residues. CDR1 SGDLS and CDR2 YYNGEE come from the germline V gene. This chain's CDR3 is CASSGGAPWLSEQFF. The CDR3 DNA reads as TGTGCCAGCAGCGGAGGAGCCCCCTGGCTTTCTGAGCAGTTCTTC.

V usage is TRBV6-1 and J usage is TRBJ2-7; the D gene could be TRBD1 or TRBD2 (6 bases each). V dropped 2 bases and J dropped 3 bases, with 14 bases sitting between them. The germline V gene encodes CDR1 MNHNS and CDR2 SASEGT. The CDR3 has 15 residues. CDR3 DNA: TGTGCCAGCAGTGAAAAAATAGAGGGGGGCTACGAGCAGTACTTC. It is translated as CASSEKIEGGYEQYF.

The chain is built from TRBV2 and TRBJ1-6; 8 nucleotides line up with TRBD1. V lost 5 bases and J lost 8; bases outside the gene matches: 11. The CDR3 extends over 16 amino acids. Germline V gene data show CDR1 as SNHLY and CDR2 as FYNNEI. The CDR3 region is CASSNSLTGEDSPLHF. CDR3 nucleotides: TGTGCCAGCAGTAATAGCCTGACAGGGGAGGATTCACCCCTCCACTTT. The variable domain in full, with the rest retrieved from reference TRBV2 and TRBJ1-6, is EPEVTQTPSHQVTQMGQEVILRCVPISNHLYFYWYRQILGQKVEFLVSFYNNEISEKSEIFDDQFSVERPDGSNFTLKIRSTKLEDSAMYFCASSNSLTGEDSPLHFGNGTRLTVT.

V is TRBV5-8 and J is TRBJ2-2; unclear D gene. This CDR3 has 13 residues. Germline V gene sequence: CDR1 SGHTS, CDR2 YDEGEE. The germline V and J ends were trimmed by 4 bases and 6 bases, with 10 bases remaining between them. CDR3 bases: TGTGCCAGCAGCCTGTCCTTTGCCGGGGAGCTGTTTTTT. Amino acid sequence: CASSLSFAGELFF.

DNA of the CDR3: TGTGCCAGCCGGGGTTCTGCTCAGCCCCAGCATTTT. Translating it yields CASRGSAQPQHF. The V and J genes are TRBV28 and TRBJ1-5; D remains unclear. Germline V lookup: CDR1 MDHEN, CDR2 SYDVKM. The CDR3 contains 12 residues. The V gene lost 8 bases and the J gene lost 6 bases, with 11 bases spanning the gap.

The J gene is TRBJ1-2, the V gene TRBV19; no firm D call. Looked up from germline, CDR1 is LNHDA and CDR2 is SQIVND (reference sequence). V lost 3 bases, J lost 4 bases, and 24 bases lay in between. This CDR3 is built from 18 residues. The CDR3 region is CASSIASSGGRGPYGYTF. Written as DNA, the CDR3 is TGTGCCAGTAGTATTGCCTCATCAGGAGGGAGAGGGCCCTATGGCTACACCTTC.

The chain is built from TRBV5-1 and TRBJ2-3; 7 positions agree with TRBD1. The V gene's germline CDR1 is SGHRS and CDR2 YFSETQ. V gave up 5 bases and J gave up 8 bases; unmatched junction bases: 5. The CDR3 is 12 residues long. CDR3 residues: CASRNGQVTQYF. The CDR3 coding sequence is TGCGCCAGCAGGAACGGACAGGTTACGCAGTATTTT.

The V call is TRBV2, the J call TRBJ1-5; D possibly corresponds to TRBD1 (6 bases). Per the germline V gene, CDR1 is SNHLY and CDR2 is FYNNEI. The CDR3 runs 15 residues. V lost 10 bases, J lost 0 bases, and 16 bases lay in between. CDR3 loop: CATRSGGSSNQPQHF. The CDR3 DNA sequence: TGTGCCACCCGGTCGGGGGGCAGTAGCAATCAGCCCCAGCATTTT.

The rearrangement uses TRBV7-2 and TRBJ2-7; D is perhaps TRBD1 (6 bases). The CDR3 length is 14 residues. Germline V CDR1 and CDR2: SGHTA, FQGNSA. Trimming removed 2 bases at V and 2 bases at J, with 10 bases between. The CDR3: CASSLNWGPYEQYF. The CDR3 DNA is TGTGCCAGCAGCTTAAATTGGGGGCCCTACGAGCAGTACTTC.

The chain combines TRBV30 with TRBJ1-2; D gene ambiguous. CDR3 size: 14 residues. The V gene's germline CDR1 is GTSNPN and CDR2 SVGIG (reference sequence). V was shortened by 2 bases and J by 5 bases, with 15 bases between the two germline ends. The CDR3, as DNA: TGTGCCTGGAGTCTTCAGTCCCCGATTTATGGCTACACCTTC. This sequence encodes CAWSLQSPIYGYTF. Complete variable domain (other parts from reference TRBV30 and TRBJ1-2): SQTIHQWPATLVQPVGSPLSLECTVEGTSNPNLYWYRQAAGRGLQLLFYSVGIGQISSEVPQNLSASRPQDRQFILSSKKLLLSDSGFYLCAWSLQSPIYGYTFGSGTRLTVV.

The gene calls are TRBV18 and TRBJ1-2, with D perhaps TRBD1 (6 bases). V lost 2 bases, J lost 2 bases, and 15 bases lay in between. The CDR3 covers 16 residues. Germline loops: CDR1 KGHSH, CDR2 LQKENI. CDR3 amino acids: CASSPERRGLNYGYTF. The CDR3 nucleotides are TGTGCCAGCTCACCAGAACGGAGGGGGTTGAACTATGGCTACACCTTC.

The table lists this clone with a count of one. The chain couples TRBV2 to TRBJ2-7, with 10 nucleotides matching TRBD1. V lost 5 bases and J lost 6; bases outside the gene matches: 10. The CDR3 loop spans 15 amino acids. CDR1 and CDR2 from the germline V gene are SNHLY and FYNNEI. The CDR3 region is CASSYRDRGRGEQYF. The CDR3 DNA follows: TGTGCCAGCAGTTACCGTGACAGGGGGCGCGGCGAGCAGTACTTC.

V is TRBV20-1 and J is TRBJ1-5, with D possibly being TRBD1 (5 bases). V lost 5 bases and J 7 bases, leaving 9 bases between the germline ends. The germline V gene has CDR1 DFQATT and CDR2 SNEGSKA (reference sequence). The CDR3 length is 11 residues. CDR3 nucleotide sequence: TGCAGTGCTGGGGGTGAACAGCCCCAGCATTTT. Translating it yields CSAGGEQPQHF.